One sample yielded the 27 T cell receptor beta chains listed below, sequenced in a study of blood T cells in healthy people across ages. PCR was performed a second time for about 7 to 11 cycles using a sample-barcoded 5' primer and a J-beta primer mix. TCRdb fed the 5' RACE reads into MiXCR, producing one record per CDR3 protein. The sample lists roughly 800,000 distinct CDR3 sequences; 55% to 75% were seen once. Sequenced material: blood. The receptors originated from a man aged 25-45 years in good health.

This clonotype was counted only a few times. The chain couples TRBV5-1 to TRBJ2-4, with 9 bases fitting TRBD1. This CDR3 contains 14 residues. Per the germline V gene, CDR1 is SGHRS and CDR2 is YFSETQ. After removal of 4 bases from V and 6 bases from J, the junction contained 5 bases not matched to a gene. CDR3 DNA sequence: TGCGCCAGCAGCCAACAGGGGGCTGGAAACATTCAGTACTTC. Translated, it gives CASSQQGAGNIQYF.

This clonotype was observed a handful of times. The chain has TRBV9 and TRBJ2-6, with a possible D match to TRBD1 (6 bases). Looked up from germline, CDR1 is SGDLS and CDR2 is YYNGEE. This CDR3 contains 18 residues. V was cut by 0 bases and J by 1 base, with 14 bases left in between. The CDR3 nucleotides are TGTGCCAGCAGCGTAGCAACAGGGCCCCATTCTGGGGCCAACGTCCTGACTTTC. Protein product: CASSVATGPHSGANVLTF.

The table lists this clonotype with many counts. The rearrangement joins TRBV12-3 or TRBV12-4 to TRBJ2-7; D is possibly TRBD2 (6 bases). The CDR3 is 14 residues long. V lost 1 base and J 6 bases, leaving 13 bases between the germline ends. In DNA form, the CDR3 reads TGTGCCAGCAGTTTAGGGGGGGAGTATGGCGAGCAGTACTTC. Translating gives CASSLGGEYGEQYF.

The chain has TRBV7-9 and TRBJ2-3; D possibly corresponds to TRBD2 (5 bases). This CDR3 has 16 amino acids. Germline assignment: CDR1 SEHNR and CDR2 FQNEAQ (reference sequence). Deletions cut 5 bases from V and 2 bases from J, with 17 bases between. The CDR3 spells CASSPGERATTDTQYF. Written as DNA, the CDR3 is TGTGCCAGCAGCCCCGGGGAGCGCGCAACCACAGATACGCAGTATTTT. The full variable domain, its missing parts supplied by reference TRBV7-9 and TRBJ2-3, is DTGVSQNPRHKITKRGQNVTFRCDPISEHNRLYWYRQTLGQGPEFLTYFQNEAQLEKSRLLSDRFSAERPKGSFSTLEIQRTEQGDSAMYLCASSPGERATTDTQYFGPGTRLTVL.

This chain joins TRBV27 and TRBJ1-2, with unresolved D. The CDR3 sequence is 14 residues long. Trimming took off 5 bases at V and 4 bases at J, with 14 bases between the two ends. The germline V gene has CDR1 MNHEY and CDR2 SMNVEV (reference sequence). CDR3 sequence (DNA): TGTGCCAGCAGTAAACAGAGTGGTGTCTATGGCTACACCTTC. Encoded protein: CASSKQSGVYGYTF.

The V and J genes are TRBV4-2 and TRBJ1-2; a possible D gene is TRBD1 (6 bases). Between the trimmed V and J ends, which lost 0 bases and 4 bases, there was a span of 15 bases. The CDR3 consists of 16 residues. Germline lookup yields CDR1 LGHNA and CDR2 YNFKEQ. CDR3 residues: CASSQEWGPGAYGYTF. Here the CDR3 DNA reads TGTGCCAGCAGCCAAGAGTGGGGTCCGGGGGCCTATGGCTACACCTTC.

The CDR3 nucleotides are TGTGCCAGCAACGTACTAGGGAGAGCAGAGACCCAGTACTTC. Its protein product is CASNVLGRAETQYF. The rearrangement uses TRBV5-6 and TRBJ2-5; possibly TRBD2 for D (5 bases). The CDR3 is 14 amino acids. The V end lost 6 bases, the J end lost 4 bases, and 16 bases lay between the germline ends. The V gene's germline CDR1 is SGHDT and CDR2 YYEEEE.

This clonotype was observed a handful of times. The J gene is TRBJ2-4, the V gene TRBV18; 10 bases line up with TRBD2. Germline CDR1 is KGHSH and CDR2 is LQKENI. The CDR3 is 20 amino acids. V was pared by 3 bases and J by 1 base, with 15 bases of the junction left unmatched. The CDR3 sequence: CASSPEDERGGRWAKNIQYF. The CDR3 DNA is TGTGCCAGCTCACCCGAAGACGAGCGGGGGGGTCGCTGGGCCAAAAACATTCAGTACTTC. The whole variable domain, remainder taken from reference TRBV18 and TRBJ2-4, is NAGVMQNPRHLVRRRGQEARLRCSPMKGHSHVYWYRQLPEEGLKFMVYLQKENIIDESGMPKERFSAEFPKEGPSILRIQQVVRGDSAAYFCASSPEDERGGRWAKNIQYFGAGTRLSVL.

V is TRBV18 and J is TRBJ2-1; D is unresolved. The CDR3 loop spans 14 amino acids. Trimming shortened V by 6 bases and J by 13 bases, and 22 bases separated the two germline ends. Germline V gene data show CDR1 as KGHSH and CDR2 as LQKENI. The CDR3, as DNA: TGTGCCAGCTCGCCTCTTGGCCGGCAAGAGACCCAGTTCTTC. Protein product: CASSPLGRQETQFF.

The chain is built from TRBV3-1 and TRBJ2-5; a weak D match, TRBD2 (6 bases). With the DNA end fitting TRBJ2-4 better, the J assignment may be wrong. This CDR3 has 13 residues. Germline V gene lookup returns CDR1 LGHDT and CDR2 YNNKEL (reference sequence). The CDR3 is CASSRSGPNIQYF. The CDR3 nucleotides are TGTGCCAGCAGCCGGAGCGGGCCAAACATTCAGTACTTC.

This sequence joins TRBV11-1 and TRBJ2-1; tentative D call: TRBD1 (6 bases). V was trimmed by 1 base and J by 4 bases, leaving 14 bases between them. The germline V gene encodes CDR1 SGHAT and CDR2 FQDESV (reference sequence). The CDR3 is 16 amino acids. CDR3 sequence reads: CASSLVGRTEYNEQFF. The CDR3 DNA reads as TGTGCCAGCAGCTTAGTTGGGCGGACAGAGTACAATGAGCAGTTCTTC.

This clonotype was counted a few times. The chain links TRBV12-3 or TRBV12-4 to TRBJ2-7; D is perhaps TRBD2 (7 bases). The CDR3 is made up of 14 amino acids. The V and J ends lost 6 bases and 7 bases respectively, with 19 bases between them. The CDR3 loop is CASSLGGDVGEQYF. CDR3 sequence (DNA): TGTGCCAGCAGCCTAGGGGGGGATGTCGGTGAGCAGTACTTC.

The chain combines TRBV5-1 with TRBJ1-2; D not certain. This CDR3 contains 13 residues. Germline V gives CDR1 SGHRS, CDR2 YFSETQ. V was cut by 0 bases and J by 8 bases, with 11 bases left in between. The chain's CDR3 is CASSLAGVSGYTF. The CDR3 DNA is TGCGCCAGCAGCTTGGCCGGGGTGAGCGGCTACACCTTC.

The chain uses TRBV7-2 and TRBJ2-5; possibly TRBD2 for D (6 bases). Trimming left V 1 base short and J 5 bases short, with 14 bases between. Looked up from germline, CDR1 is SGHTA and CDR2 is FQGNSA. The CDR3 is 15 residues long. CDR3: CASSLVRGNGETQYF. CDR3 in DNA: TGTGCCAGCAGCTTAGTCCGCGGGAACGGGGAGACCCAGTACTTC.

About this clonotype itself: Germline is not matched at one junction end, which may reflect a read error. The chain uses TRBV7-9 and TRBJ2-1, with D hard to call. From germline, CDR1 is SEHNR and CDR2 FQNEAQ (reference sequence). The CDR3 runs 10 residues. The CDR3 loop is CSSSPSEQFF. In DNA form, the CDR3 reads TGTTCCAGCAGCCCAAGTGAGCAGTTCTTC.

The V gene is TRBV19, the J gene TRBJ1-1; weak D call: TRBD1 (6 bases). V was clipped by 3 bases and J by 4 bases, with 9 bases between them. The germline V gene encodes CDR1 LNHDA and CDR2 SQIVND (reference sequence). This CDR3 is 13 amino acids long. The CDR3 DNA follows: TGTGCCAGTAGTATCAGGGGAGTCACTGAAGCTTTCTTT. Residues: CASSIRGVTEAFF.

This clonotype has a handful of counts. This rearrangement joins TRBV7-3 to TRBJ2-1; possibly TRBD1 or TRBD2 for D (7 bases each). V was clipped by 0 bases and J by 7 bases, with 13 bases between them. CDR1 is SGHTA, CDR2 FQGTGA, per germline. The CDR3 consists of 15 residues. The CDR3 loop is CASSLTQGGRNEQFF. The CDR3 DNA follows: TGTGCCAGCAGCTTAACTCAGGGGGGGAGGAATGAGCAGTTCTTC. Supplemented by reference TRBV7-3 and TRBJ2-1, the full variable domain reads GAGVSQTPSNKVTEKGKYVELRCDPISGHTALYWYRQSLGQGPEFLIYFQGTGAADDSGLPNDRFFAVRPEGSVSTLKIQRTERGDSAVYLCASSLTQGGRNEQFFGPGTRLTVL.

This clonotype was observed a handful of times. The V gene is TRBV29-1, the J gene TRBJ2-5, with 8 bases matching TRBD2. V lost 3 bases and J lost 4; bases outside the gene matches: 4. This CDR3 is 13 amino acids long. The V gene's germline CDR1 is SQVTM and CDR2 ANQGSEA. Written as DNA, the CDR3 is TGCAGCGTTGATAGCGGGGCAGGAGAGACCCAGTACTTC. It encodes CSVDSGAGETQYF.

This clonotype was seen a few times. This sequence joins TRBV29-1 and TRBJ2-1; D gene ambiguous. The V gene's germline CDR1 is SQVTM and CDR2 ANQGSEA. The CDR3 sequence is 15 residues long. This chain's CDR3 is CTAGVAPGPYNEQFF. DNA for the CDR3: TGCACGGCCGGTGTCGCGCCCGGACCCTACAATGAGCAGTTCTTC.

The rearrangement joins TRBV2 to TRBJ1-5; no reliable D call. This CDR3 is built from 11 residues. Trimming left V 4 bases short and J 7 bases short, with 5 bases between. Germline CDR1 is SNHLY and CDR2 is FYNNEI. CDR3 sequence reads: CASSVGQPQHF. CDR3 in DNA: TGTGCCAGCAGTGTTGGGCAGCCCCAGCATTTT.

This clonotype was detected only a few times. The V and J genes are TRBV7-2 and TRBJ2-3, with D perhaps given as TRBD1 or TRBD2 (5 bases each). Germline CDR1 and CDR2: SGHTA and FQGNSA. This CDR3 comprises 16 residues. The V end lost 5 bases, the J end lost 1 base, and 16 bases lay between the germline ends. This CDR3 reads CASSIGRRGGTDTQYF. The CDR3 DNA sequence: TGTGCCAGCAGCATTGGACGGAGAGGGGGCACAGATACGCAGTATTTT.

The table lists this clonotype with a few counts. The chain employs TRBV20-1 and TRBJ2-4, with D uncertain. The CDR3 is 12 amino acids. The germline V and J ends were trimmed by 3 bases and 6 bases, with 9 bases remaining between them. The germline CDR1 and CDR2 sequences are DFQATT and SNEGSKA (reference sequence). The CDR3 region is CSASFGGNIQYF. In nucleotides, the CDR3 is TGCAGTGCTAGTTTTGGCGGAAACATTCAGTACTTC.

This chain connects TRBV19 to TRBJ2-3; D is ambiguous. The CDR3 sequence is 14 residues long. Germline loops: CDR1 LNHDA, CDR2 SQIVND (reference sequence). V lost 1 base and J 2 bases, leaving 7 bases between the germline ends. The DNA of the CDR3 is TGTGCCAGTAGTATAGCGTTCCACACAGATACGCAGTATTTT. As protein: CASSIAFHTDTQYF.

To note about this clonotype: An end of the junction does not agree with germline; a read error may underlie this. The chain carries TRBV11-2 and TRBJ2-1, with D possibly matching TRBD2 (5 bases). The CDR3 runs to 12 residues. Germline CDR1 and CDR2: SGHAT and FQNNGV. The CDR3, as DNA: TGTACCAGCAGCTTAGACTATACTGTACAGTTCTTC. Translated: CTSSLDYTVQFF.

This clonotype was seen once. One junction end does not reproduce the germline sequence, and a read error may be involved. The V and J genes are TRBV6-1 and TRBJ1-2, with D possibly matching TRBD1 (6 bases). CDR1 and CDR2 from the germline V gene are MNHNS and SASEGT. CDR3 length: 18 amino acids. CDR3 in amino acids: CASNQLARTGTTNDGYTF. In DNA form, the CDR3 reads TGTGCCAGCAACCAACTAGCCCGGACCGGGACAACTAACGATGGCTACACCTTC.

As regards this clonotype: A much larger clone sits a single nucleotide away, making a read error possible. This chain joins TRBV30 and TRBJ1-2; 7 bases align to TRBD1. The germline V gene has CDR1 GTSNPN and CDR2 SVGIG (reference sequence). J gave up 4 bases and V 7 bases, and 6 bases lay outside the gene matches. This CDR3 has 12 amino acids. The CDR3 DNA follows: TGTGCCTTACGAGGGACAGTCTATGGCTACACCTTC. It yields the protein CALRGTVYGYTF.

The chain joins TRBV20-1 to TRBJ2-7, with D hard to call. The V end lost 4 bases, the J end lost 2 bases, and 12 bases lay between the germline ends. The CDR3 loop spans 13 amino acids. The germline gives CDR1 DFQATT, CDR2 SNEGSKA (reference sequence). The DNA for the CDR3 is TGCAGTGCTACCCCGGACCGAACCTACGAGCAGTACTTC. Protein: CSATPDRTYEQYF.